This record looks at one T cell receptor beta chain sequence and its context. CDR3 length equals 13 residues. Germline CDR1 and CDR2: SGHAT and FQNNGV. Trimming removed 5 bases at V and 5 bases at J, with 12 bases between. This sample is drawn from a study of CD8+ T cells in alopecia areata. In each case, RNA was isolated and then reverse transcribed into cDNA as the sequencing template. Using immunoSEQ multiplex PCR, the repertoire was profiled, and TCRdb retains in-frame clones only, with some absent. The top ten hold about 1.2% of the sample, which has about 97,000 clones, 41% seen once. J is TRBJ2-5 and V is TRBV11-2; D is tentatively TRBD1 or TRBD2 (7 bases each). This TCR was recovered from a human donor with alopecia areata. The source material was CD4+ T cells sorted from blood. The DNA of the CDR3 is TGTGCCAGCAGCCGACAGGGAGGGGAGACCCAGTACTTC. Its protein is CASSRQGGETQYF.